A single sample is the source of the 14 T cell receptor beta chains below, sequenced in a study of CD8+ T cells in alopecia areata. The treatment was: oral pan-JAK inhibitor, 5-10 mg twice daily. After isolation, RNA underwent reverse transcription to generate cDNA as the sequencing template. This table comes from immunoSEQ multiplex PCR, and its TCRdb copy is limited to in-frame clones, with some not included. This sample has fewer than 110,000 clones, with around 84% found just once. The sample was CD8+ T cells sorted from blood, taken at week 34, from a patient treated with tofacitinib. The receptors derive from a human donor with alopecia areata.

The chain combines TRBV25-1 with TRBJ2-6; D not resolved. From germline, CDR1 is MGHDK and CDR2 SYGVNS. V was trimmed by 3 bases and J by 5 bases, leaving 11 bases between them. CDR3 length: 15 amino acids. CDR3 residues: CASSDLRGRANVLTF. The CDR3 coding sequence is TGTGCCAGCAGTGACCTTAGAGGTCGGGCCAACGTCCTGACTTTC.

The V and J genes are TRBV7-8 and TRBJ1-1, with 11 nucleotides matching TRBD1. Germline V gene sequence: CDR1 SGHVS, CDR2 FQNEAQ. The junction had 8 bases not matched to a gene; V was cut back by 3 bases and J by 5 bases. The CDR3 length is 16 residues. The CDR3 protein is CASSFPTDRGRTEAFF. The CDR3 bases are TGTGCCAGCAGCTTTCCAACGGACAGGGGGCGGACTGAAGCTTTCTTT.

The rearrangement uses TRBV4-1 and TRBJ2-7; tentative D call: TRBD2 (5 bases). V was trimmed by 0 bases and J by 4 bases, leaving 16 bases between them. CDR3 size: 16 residues. Germline CDR1 MGHRA, CDR2 YSYEKL. The CDR3 loop is CASSQDRGLGIYEQYF. The CDR3, as DNA: TGCGCCAGCAGCCAAGATCGTGGACTCGGGATTTACGAGCAGTACTTC.

The V and J genes are TRBV29-1 and TRBJ2-1, with a weak D call TRBD2 (5 bases). The CDR3 totals 11 residues. Trimming took 4 bases from V and 8 from J, leaving 9 bases between them. Germline CDR1 reads SQVTM; CDR2 reads ANQGSEA. The CDR3 DNA reads as TGCAGCGTTGTTGCGGGCGATGAGCAGTTCTTC. Residues: CSVVAGDEQFF.

This chain connects TRBV19 to TRBJ2-2, with D perhaps matching TRBD1 (6 bases). Trimming removed 3 bases from V and 7 bases from J, with 9 bases in between. CDR3 size: 13 residues. Per the germline V gene, CDR1 is LNHDA and CDR2 is SQIVND (reference sequence). The CDR3 loop reads CASSIGGGGELFF. CDR3 DNA sequence: TGTGCCAGTAGTATTGGGGGCGGCGGGGAGCTGTTTTTT.

The chain uses TRBV7-8 and TRBJ1-2, with D uncertain. Germline CDR1 reads SGHVS; CDR2 reads FQNEAQ. V was trimmed by 1 base and J by 0 bases, leaving 9 bases between them. This CDR3 has 15 residues. CDR3 coding DNA: TGTGCCAGCAGCTTAGGAGGTAGTACTAACTATGGCTACACCTTC. Amino acids: CASSLGGSTNYGYTF. The full variable domain, rest sourced from reference TRBV7-8 and TRBJ1-2, is GAGVSQSPRYKVAKRGQDVALRCDPISGHVSLFWYQQALGQGPEFLTYFQNEAQLDKSGLPSDRFFAERPEGSVSTLKIQRTQQEDSAVYLCASSLGGSTNYGYTFGSGTRLTVV.

The genes are TRBV10-3 and TRBJ2-7; D gene unclear. In germline, CDR1 is ENHRY, CDR2 SYGVKD. The CDR3 runs to 16 residues. Trimming removed 8 bases at V and 4 bases at J, with 24 bases between. The CDR3: CAISADGRRPLYEQYF. The CDR3 DNA sequence: TGTGCCATCTCCGCCGATGGCAGGAGACCTTTATACGAGCAGTACTTC.

The chain carries TRBV11-2 and TRBJ2-5; 7 bases agree with TRBD1. Germline trimming cut 6 bases from V and 2 bases from J; bases unmatched to any gene: 12. This CDR3 spans 16 amino acids. Germline lookup yields CDR1 SGHAT and CDR2 FQNNGV. The CDR3 bases are TGTGCCAGCAGTTTTACCGGGACAGCGACTCAAGAGACCCAGTACTTC. Its translation: CASSFTGTATQETQYF. The complete variable domain, with remaining parts taken from reference TRBV11-2 and TRBJ2-5, reads EAGVAQSPRYKIIEKRQSVAFWCNPISGHATLYWYQQILGQGPKLLIQFQNNGVVDDSQLPKDRFSAERLKGVDSTLKIQPAKLEDSAVYLCASSFTGTATQETQYFGPGTRLLVL.

V is TRBV7-9 and J is TRBJ1-3; tentatively, D is TRBD1 (5 bases). V was trimmed by 4 bases and J by 1 base, leaving 23 bases between them. The germline V gene encodes CDR1 SEHNR and CDR2 FQNEAQ (reference sequence). The CDR3 length is 19 residues. CDR3: CASSSGDPQVARSGNTIYF. The CDR3 coding sequence is TGTGCCAGCAGCTCCGGGGACCCCCAAGTGGCTCGATCTGGAAACACCATATATTTT.

Turning to this clone: The same CDR3 arises from other DNA sequences in this sample as well. The chain has TRBV7-9 and TRBJ2-5, with TRBD2 as a possible D gene (5 bases). V lost 3 bases and J lost 6, with 14 bases in between. Germline V CDR1 and CDR2: SEHNR, FQNEAQ (reference sequence). This CDR3 is built from 14 residues. The CDR3 nucleotides read TGTGCCAGCAGCTTTGAACTAGTCAGAAAGACCCAGTACTTC. Protein: CASSFELVRKTQYF.

This clone was seen only once. The V gene is TRBV12-5, the J gene TRBJ2-1; D gene unclear. The CDR3 has 12 residues. Germline CDR1 and CDR2: LGHNT and FRNRAP. V lost 0 bases to trimming and J lost 10 bases, with 7 bases between them. CDR3 protein: CASGLVASEQFF. CDR3 DNA: TGTGCTAGTGGTTTGGTAGCTTCGGAGCAGTTCTTC.

On this clone itself: Within the sample, other DNA sequences also encode this same CDR3. J is TRBJ1-2 and V is TRBV29-1; TRBD1 is a possible D gene (6 bases). V was shortened by 7 bases and J by 2 bases, with 11 bases between the two germline ends. The CDR3 is 12 amino acids. Germline assignment: CDR1 SQVTM and CDR2 ANQGSEA. The CDR3 DNA is TGCAGCGGGGGGCGGGAGAACTATGGCTACACCTTC. As protein: CSGGRENYGYTF. The complete variable domain, with remaining parts taken from reference TRBV29-1 and TRBJ1-2, reads SAVISQKPSRDICQRGTSLTIQCQVDSQVTMMFWYRQQPGQSLTLIATANQGSEATYESGFVIDKFPISRPNLTFSTLTVSNMSPEDSSIYLCSGGRENYGYTFGSGTRLTVV.

As DNA, the CDR3 is TGTGCCAGCAGTTACTCAGGGGTTAACGAGCAGTACTTC. Translated, it gives CASSYSGVNEQYF. The chain is built from TRBV6-5 and TRBJ2-7; tentative D call: TRBD1 (5 bases). The CDR3 is 13 amino acids. The V gene's germline CDR1 is MNHEY and CDR2 SVGAGI. V lost 0 bases to trimming and J lost 5 bases, with 8 bases between them.

The gene calls are TRBV6-6 and TRBJ1-2; 12 bases match TRBD1. This CDR3 has 15 amino acids. The V segment lost 2 bases and the J segment 8 bases; nucleotides outside the gene matches: 6. The germline V gene has CDR1 MNHNY and CDR2 SVGAGI (reference sequence). The CDR3 here is CASSYEGQGADGYTF. The DNA for the CDR3 is TGTGCCAGCAGTTACGAGGGACAGGGGGCCGACGGCTACACCTTC.